The entry below gives a single T cell receptor beta chain sequence along with its context. The antigen it binds to is not known. No qualities accompany the bases; no much larger clone lies one base away. The entry originates in a study of blood T cell repertoires in COVID-19 (dated by TCRdb to the early 2020s). Study-level background: Collaborator samples came from the United States, Italy and Spain and covered acute and convalescent phases of COVID-19. A de-identified subject ID, COVID-19 status, age in years and sex were almost always included in the sample metadata. Where available, HLA class I and class II types were taken from metadata supplied by the sample provider and were not determined by assay-based typing. The samples were drawn from the first 160 participants of the ongoing ImmuneRACE study and from some 1,300 subjects provided by 6 global collaborators. A freely available public database, intended as a resource for researchers studying the immune response to SARS-CoV-2, is where the repertoires were released. Subjects who had been exposed to COVID-19, were actively infected with it, or had recovered from it provided the deeply sampled blood TCRbeta repertoires that made up the dataset. The material from the prospective study consisted of cDNA or gDNA derived from T cells, B-cell-depleted T cells, or PBMCs. What the authors observed across the whole study: Clinical and demographic metadata were provided uncurated, with the amount varying by source and participant.

TCRbeta CDR3 regions were amplified from genomic DNA using the immunoSEQ Assay, a bias-controlled multiplex PCR. Processing in the source paper ran as follows. The number of nucleated cells in each sample was estimated by amplification of reference gene primers within the assay. Sequence reads were collapsed and filtered to measure the absolute abundance of every unique TCRbeta CDR3 rearrangement. For each sample, productive Simpson clonality was calculated as the square root of Simpson's diversity index over productive rearrangements. The table was pulled from immuneACCESS by TCRdb, which kept in-frame rearrangements only. Such tables lose some clones; where checked, under half of the loss comes from unresolved V genes, and the rest has no known cause. D and trimming were read from the DNA, whereas the V and J calls and clone size are those reported in that table. This sample is represented by some 220,000 clones; 80% to 90% of them were singletons. Of the sample, about 9% falls within the top ten clones.

The CDR3 holds 15 amino acids from the cysteine to the phenylalanine. Kept here is only the CDR3 DNA, which spans 45 bases and is read in frame from base 1. Relative to germline, V is missing 5 bases and J is missing 4 bases, with 3 bases of the junction outside any gene match. CDR1 and CDR2, per the germline V gene, are SGHTA and FQGTGA. Each collaborating institution followed its own protocols to collect whole blood in K2EDTA tubes. For TCRbeta analysis, collaborator samples were shipped as frozen whole blood, as isolated PBMCs, or as DNA extracted from either sample type. Recombination linked TRBV7-3 to TRBJ2-2, with 11 bases in between that match TRBD2. The sequenced sample was peripheral blood. The source is a man aged 45-65 years with active or convalescent COVID-19. Here is the DNA: TGTGCCAGCAGCCAAGGACTAGCGGGCACCGGGGAGCTGTTTTTT. Its protein reads: CASSQGLAGTGELFF.